These T cell receptor beta chains were read from a single sample in a study of Ad26.COV2.S vaccination and SARS-CoV-2 variants. TCRdb's copy holds only in-frame clones and misses some; the assay was immunoSEQ multiplex PCR. The sample holds over 400,000 clones; 92% are singletons and the top ten take approximately 1.6%. This specimen consisted of peripheral blood, obtained in a trial of Ad26.COV2.S vaccine versus placebo. The receptors come from a person aged 18 to 59 who received the Ad26.COV2.S COVID-19 vaccine or a placebo. Each CDR3 is given with its conserved first and last residue. The D gene is left open where the match is weak. Only some rows state a clone size, as once, few, many or a class for expanded clones.

v_gene	d_gene	abundance	j_gene	CDR3nt	CDR3aa
TRBV7-9	TRBD1	once	TRBJ1-4	TGTGCCAGCAGCTTAAGACAGGGGAGCCTTGCAACTAATGAAAAACTGTTTTTT	CASSLRQGSLATNEKLFF
TRBV6-6	.	.	TRBJ1-1	TGTGCCAGCTCCTCAGCGGTGAGTTCGTTGAACACTGAAGCTTTCTTT	CASSSAVSSLNTEAFF
TRBV11-2	TRBD2	.	TRBJ2-7	TGTGCCAGCAGCTTAGCGCGGGGGGAACCCTACGAGCAGTACTTC	CASSLARGEPYEQYF
TRBV30	.	.	TRBJ1-1	TGTGCCTGGAGTGTACAGGTGGGCACTGAAGCTTTCTTT	CAWSVQVGTEAFF
TRBV11-2	.	.	TRBJ2-3	TGTGCCAGCAGCTTAGATCTCCTAGCGTTCACAGATACGCAGTATTTT	CASSLDLLAFTDTQYF
TRBV27	TRBD1	.	TRBJ1-2	TGTGCCAGCAGACGTACAGGGGGCGTCGATGGCTACACCTTC	CASRRTGGVDGYTF
TRBV2	TRBD1	.	TRBJ2-3	TGTGCCAGCAGGGCAGGGGGCCTCACAGATACGCAGTATTTT	CASRAGGLTDTQYF
TRBV6-5	.	.	TRBJ1-1	TGTGCCACCCACAGGGTTGGAAACACTGAAGCTTTCTTT	CATHRVGNTEAFF
TRBV4-3	.	.	TRBJ1-5	TGCGCCAGCAGCCAAGATGGGGATGATCAGCCCCAGCATTTT	CASSQDGDDQPQHF
TRBV9	.	.	TRBJ2-1	TGTGCCAGCAGCGTAGCTACCGGGGGTTACGAGCAGTTCTTC	CASSVATGGYEQFF
TRBV11-2	.	.	TRBJ2-2	TGTGCCCCCCTGGGGCCCACAATTGGCACCGGGGAGCTGTTTTTT	CAPLGPTIGTGELFF
TRBV6-5	.	.	TRBJ1-1	TGTGCCAGCACCCCGGAGGGGCCGAACACTGAAGCTTTCTTT	CASTPEGPNTEAFF
TRBV6-2/TRBV6-3	.	once	TRBJ1-1	TGTGCCAGCAGTTACTCGATCGTGGTGAACACTGAAGCTTTCTTT	CASSYSIVVNTEAFF
TRBV29-1	.	.	TRBJ1-3	TGCAGCTTCGAGGGGGCTGGAAACACCATATATTTT	CSFEGAGNTIYF
TRBV6-4	TRBD1	once	TRBJ2-1	TGTGCCAGCAGTGCGGGGGTGGGACAGGGGTACAATGAGCAGTTCTTC	CASSAGVGQGYNEQFF
TRBV10-1	TRBD2	.	TRBJ2-7	TGCGCCAGCAGTGAGGTAGCGGGGGGGAGCGAGCAGTACTTC	CASSEVAGGSEQYF
TRBV6-4	.	.	TRBJ2-1	TGTGCCAGCAGTGACGAAGGGCAAGTTAGCAATGAGCAGTTCTTC	CASSDEGQVSNEQFF
TRBV7-9	TRBD1	.	TRBJ2-7	TGTGCCAGCAGCCTAGGCGGGACAGGGTCGATCGAGCAGTACTTC	CASSLGGTGSIEQYF
TRBV27	TRBD1	.	TRBJ1-1	TGTGCCAGCAGTTCCCGACAGGGGGCAAACACTGAAGCTTTCTTT	CASSSRQGANTEAFF
TRBV5-1	.	.	TRBJ1-4	TGCGCCAGCAGCGGGGACACGCGGCGGGAAAAACTGTTTTTT	CASSGDTRREKLFF
TRBV5-6	TRBD1	.	TRBJ2-7	TGTGCCAGCAGCTCGGCTGAAGGGGGCGAATCCTACGAGCAGTACTTC	CASSSAEGGESYEQYF
TRBV6-5	TRBD1	.	TRBJ2-1	TGTGCCAGCAGTTACGGACAGGGGTTCAATGAGCAGTTCTTC	CASSYGQGFNEQFF
TRBV7-2	.	.	TRBJ2-3	TGTGCCAGCAGCTCTAAGGCGTGGGATACGCAGTATTTT	CASSSKAWDTQYF
TRBV5-4	.	.	TRBJ2-1	TGTGCCAGCAGCTTGGGTGTCGGTTTACGTGAGCAGTTCTTC	CASSLGVGLREQFF
TRBV6-5	.	.	TRBJ2-1	TGTGCCAGCAGTTTATCGCGGGGAGAGCAGTTCTTC	CASSLSRGEQFF
TRBV10-3	.	.	TRBJ1-2	TGTGCCATCAGTGAGCGGACAGACCTCTATGGCTACACCTTC	CAISERTDLYGYTF
TRBV18	.	once	TRBJ2-7	TGTGCCAGCTCACCACCTGGGACGGGGGCTTCCTACGAGCAGTACTTC	CASSPPGTGASYEQYF
TRBV18	TRBD1	.	TRBJ2-1	TGTGCCAGCTCAACTCTCGGACAGGGATCTTACAATGAGCAGTTCTTC	CASSTLGQGSYNEQFF